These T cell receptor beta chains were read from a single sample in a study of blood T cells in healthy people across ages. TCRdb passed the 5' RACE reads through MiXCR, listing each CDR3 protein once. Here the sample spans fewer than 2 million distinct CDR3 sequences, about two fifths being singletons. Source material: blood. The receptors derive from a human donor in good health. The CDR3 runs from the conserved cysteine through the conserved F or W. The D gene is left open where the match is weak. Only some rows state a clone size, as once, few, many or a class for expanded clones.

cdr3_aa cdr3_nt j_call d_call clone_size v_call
CASSWAGTGPNTEAFF TGTGCCAGCAGCTGGGCAGGGACAGGCCCGAACACTGAAGCTTTCTTT TRBJ1-1 TRBD1 few TRBV7-9
CASSLVFLQETQYF TGTGCCAGCAGCTTAGTATTCCTCCAAGAGACCCAGTACTTC TRBJ2-5 NA NA TRBV7-2
CSVKTAYEQYF TGCAGCGTTAAGACGGCCTACGAGCAGTACTTC TRBJ2-7 NA NA TRBV29-1
CAWSAVVRKNTEAFF TGTGCCTGGAGTGCGGTGGTTCGGAAGAACACTGAAGCTTTCTTT TRBJ1-1 NA NA TRBV30
CSASRSDGELFF TGCAGTGCTAGCCGTTCCGACGGGGAGCTGTTTTTT TRBJ2-2 NA NA TRBV20-1
CASSLRQLDSNQPQHF TGTGCCAGCAGCTTAAGGCAGTTAGATAGCAATCAGCCCCAGCATTTT TRBJ1-5 NA few TRBV7-2
CASSLYSGGEVYEQYF TGTGCCAGTAGTCTCTACTCGGGGGGAGAGGTATACGAGCAGTACTTC TRBJ2-7 TRBD2 NA TRBV19
CSARDRVRNYGYTF TGCAGTGCTAGAGACAGGGTACGAAACTATGGCTACACCTTC TRBJ1-2 NA NA TRBV20-1
CASSSTGGNTIYF TGTGCCAGCAGCTCCACGGGTGGAAACACCATATATTTT TRBJ1-3 NA few TRBV5-6
CASTIQGLGTEAFF TGTGCCAGCACCATACAGGGGTTGGGCACTGAAGCTTTCTTT TRBJ1-1 TRBD1 once TRBV6-2/TRBV6-3
CASAPGLSYEQYF TGCGCCAGCGCGCCGGGACTTAGCTACGAGCAGTACTTC TRBJ2-7 NA NA TRBV4-1
CASSLVGGDNTQYF TGTGCCAGCAGCTTAGTAGGGGGAGATAATACGCAGTATTTT TRBJ2-3 NA NA TRBV7-2
CASSSSQGAWGGYTF TGTGCCAGCAGTTCTAGTCAGGGGGCCTGGGGTGGCTACACCTTC TRBJ1-2 TRBD1 few TRBV27
CATSRGQPTGELFF TGTGCCACCAGCAGAGGACAGCCTACCGGGGAGCTGTTTTTT TRBJ2-2 NA NA TRBV15